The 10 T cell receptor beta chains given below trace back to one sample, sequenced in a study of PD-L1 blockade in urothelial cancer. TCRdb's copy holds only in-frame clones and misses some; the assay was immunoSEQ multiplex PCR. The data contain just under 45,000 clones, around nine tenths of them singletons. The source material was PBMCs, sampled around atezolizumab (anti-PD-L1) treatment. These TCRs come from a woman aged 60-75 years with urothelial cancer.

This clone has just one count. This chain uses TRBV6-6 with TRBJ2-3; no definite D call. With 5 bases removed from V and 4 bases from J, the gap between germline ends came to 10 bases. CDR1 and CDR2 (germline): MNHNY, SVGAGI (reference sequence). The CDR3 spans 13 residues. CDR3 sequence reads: CASSTGSSDTQYF. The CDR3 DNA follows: TGTGCCAGCAGTACCGGGTCCTCAGATACGCAGTATTTT.

The CDR3 loop is CASSEGGGQGNYEQFF. The CDR3 nucleotides are TGTGCCAGCAGTGAAGGCGGGGGTCAGGGCAACTATGAGCAGTTCTTC. The chain carries TRBV2 and TRBJ2-1, with 7 bases identical to TRBD2. Germline lookup yields CDR1 SNHLY and CDR2 FYNNEI. V dropped 1 base and J dropped 8; count of bases not matched to a gene: 11. The CDR3 length is 16 residues.

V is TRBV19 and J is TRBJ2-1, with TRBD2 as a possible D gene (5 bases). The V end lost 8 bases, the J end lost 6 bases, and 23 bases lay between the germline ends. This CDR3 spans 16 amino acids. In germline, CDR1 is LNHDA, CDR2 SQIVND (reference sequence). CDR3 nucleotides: TGTGCCAGTGGCACCTGGGGAAAAACTAGGGTCAATGAGCAGTTCTTC. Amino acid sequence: CASGTWGKTRVNEQFF.

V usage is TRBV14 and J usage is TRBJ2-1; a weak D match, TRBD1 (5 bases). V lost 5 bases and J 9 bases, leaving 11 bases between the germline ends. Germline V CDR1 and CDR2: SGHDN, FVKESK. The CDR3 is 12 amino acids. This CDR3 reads CASSTGVFEQFF. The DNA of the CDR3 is TGTGCCAGCAGCACAGGTGTATTTGAGCAGTTCTTC.

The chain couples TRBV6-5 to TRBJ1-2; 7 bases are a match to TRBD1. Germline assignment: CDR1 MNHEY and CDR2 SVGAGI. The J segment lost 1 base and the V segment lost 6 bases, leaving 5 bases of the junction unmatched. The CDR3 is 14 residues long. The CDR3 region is CASRGTVNNYGYTF. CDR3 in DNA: TGTGCCAGCAGGGGGACAGTCAATAACTATGGCTACACCTTC.

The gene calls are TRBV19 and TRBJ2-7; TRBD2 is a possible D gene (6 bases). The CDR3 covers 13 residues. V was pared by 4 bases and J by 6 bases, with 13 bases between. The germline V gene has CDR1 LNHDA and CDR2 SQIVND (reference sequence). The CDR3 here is CASSTGLRSEQYF. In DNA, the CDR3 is TGTGCCAGTAGTACGGGACTGAGATCCGAGCAGTACTTC.

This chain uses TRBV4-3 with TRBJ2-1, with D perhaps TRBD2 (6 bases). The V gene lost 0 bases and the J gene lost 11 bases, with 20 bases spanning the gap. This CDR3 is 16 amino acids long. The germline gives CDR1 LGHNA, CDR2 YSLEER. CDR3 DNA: TGCGCCAGCAGCCAAGATGAGGGGCGAGGAGGGGAACAGCAGTTCTTC. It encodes CASSQDEGRGGEQQFF.

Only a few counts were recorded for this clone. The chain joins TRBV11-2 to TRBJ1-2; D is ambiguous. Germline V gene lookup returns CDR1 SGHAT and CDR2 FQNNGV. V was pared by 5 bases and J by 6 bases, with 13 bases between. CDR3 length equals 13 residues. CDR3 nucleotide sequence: TGTGCCAGCAGCCCGCGGGCGGGCCATGGCTACACCTTC. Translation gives CASSPRAGHGYTF.

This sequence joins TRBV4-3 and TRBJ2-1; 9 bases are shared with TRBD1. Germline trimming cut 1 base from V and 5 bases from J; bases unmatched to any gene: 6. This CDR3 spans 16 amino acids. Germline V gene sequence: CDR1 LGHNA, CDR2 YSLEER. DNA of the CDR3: TGCGCCAGCAGCCAAGGAGCGACAGGGGGGGACAATGAGCAGTTCTTC. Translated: CASSQGATGGDNEQFF.

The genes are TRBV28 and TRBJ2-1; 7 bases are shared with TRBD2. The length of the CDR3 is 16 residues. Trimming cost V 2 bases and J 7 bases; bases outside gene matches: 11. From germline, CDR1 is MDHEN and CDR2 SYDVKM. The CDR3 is CASSLEGFGGRNEQFF. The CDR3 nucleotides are TGTGCCAGCAGTTTAGAGGGGTTCGGCGGGAGAAATGAGCAGTTCTTC. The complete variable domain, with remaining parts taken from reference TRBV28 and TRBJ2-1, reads DVKVTQSSRYLVKRTGEKVFLECVQDMDHENMFWYRQDPGLGLRLIYFSYDVKMKEKGDIPEGYSVSREKKERFSLILESASTNQTSMYLCASSLEGFGGRNEQFFGPGTRLTVL.